This TCR beta chain was captured by sequencing in a study of blood T cell repertoires in COVID-19. Study overall: Sources were T cells, B-cell-depleted T cells, or PBMCs; the material itself was cDNA or gDNA.

The germline V gene encodes CDR1 MDHEN and CDR2 SYDVKM. V lost 8 bases and J lost 2; bases outside the gene matches: 2. CDR3 length: 12 amino acids. Measured with immunoSEQ multiplex PCR; TCRdb has only the in-frame clones, and not every one. Of roughly 100,000 clones in the sample, over 60% were seen once. This sequence joins TRBV28 and TRBJ2-7; TRBD1 agrees at 8 bases. Sequencing used peripheral blood. The receptor's source is an elderly man with COVID-19, enrolled during active disease. Here the CDR3 reads CASSQGAYEQYF. The CDR3 DNA reads as TGTGCCAGCTCACAGGGGGCCTACGAGCAGTACTTC.